This T cell receptor (beta chain) was profiled in a study of T cell changes during pregnancy in multiple sclerosis. Generated by immunoSEQ multiplex PCR, the TCRdb table keeps only in-frame clones and is missing some. The table has 44,000 or so clones, 70% to 90% seen once. This TCR came from a female donor in good health, enrolled as a control in a pregnancy study. The source material was CD8+ T cells from peripheral blood mononuclear cells, sampled after pregnancy.

DNA of the CDR3: TGTGCCAGCACCCTCCCCAACCAGGACACTGAAGCTTTCTTT. It translates to CASTLPNQDTEAFF. V and J are TRBV5-6 and TRBJ1-1, with D hard to call. The CDR3 runs 14 residues. Trimming shortened V by 6 bases and J by 3 bases, and 15 bases separated the two germline ends. Germline-derived CDR1 and CDR2 are SGHDT and YYEEEE.